These 5 T cell receptor beta chains came from one sample sequenced in a study of blood T cell repertoires in COVID-19 (TCRdb year 2020). Library construction relied on the immunoSEQ multiplex PCR assay. Imported from immuneACCESS, the table was reduced by TCRdb to in-frame sequences with V and J called. These copies leave out some clones; in studies compared against another copy, an unresolved V gene accounts for under half, and the cause of the remainder is not known. The sample table records about 150,000 clones; more than 80% of these occur just once. The ten largest clones take up less than 5.5% of the sample. The sequenced material came from PBMCs or T cells enriched from blood (not recorded which). The origin of the receptors is a man between 45 and 60 years old who had recovered from COVID-19.

The chain couples TRBV14 to TRBJ2-1, with a weak D call TRBD2 (5 bases). From germline, CDR1 is SGHDN and CDR2 FVKESK. This CDR3 has 15 residues. Trimming removed 3 bases from V and 0 bases from J, with 9 bases in between. The CDR3 bases are TGTGCCAGCAGCCATGGACTCTCCTCCTACAATGAGCAGTTCTTC. Encoded protein: CASSHGLSSYNEQFF.

This clone was detected a few times. This chain uses TRBV7-2 with TRBJ1-5; D perhaps matches TRBD1 (6 bases). The CDR3 is made up of 15 amino acids. The germline V gene encodes CDR1 SGHTA and CDR2 FQGNSA. V was cut by 5 bases and J by 7 bases, with 18 bases left in between. The CDR3 DNA sequence: TGTGCCAGCAGCCCCTCGTGGGGGCGCGACCAGCCCCAGCATTTT. Protein sequence: CASSPSWGRDQPQHF.

The rearrangement joins TRBV27 to TRBJ1-1; the D is unclear. This CDR3 contains 14 residues. Germline values: CDR1 MNHEY, CDR2 SMNVEV (reference sequence). Trimming cost V 2 bases and J 0 bases, with 7 bases left between them. As DNA, the CDR3 is TGTGCCAGCAGTTTAGAGGGTATGAACACTGAAGCTTTCTTT. Protein sequence: CASSLEGMNTEAFF.

Only one count was recorded for this clone. V usage is TRBV6-6 and J usage is TRBJ2-5; possibly TRBD1 for D (6 bases). V gave up 4 bases and J gave up 1 base, with 10 bases separating them. The CDR3 has 14 residues. The germline V gene has CDR1 MNHNY and CDR2 SVGAGI (reference sequence). CDR3 in amino acids: CASSLRTVQETQYF. The CDR3, as DNA: TGTGCCAGCAGTTTGCGGACAGTCCAAGAGACCCAGTACTTC.

V gene TRBV11-2 combines with J gene TRBJ2-3; 12 bases agree with TRBD2. CDR1 and CDR2 from the germline V gene are SGHAT and FQNNGV. V trimming: 4 bases; J trimming: 2 bases; junction bases outside the gene matches: 7. This CDR3 has 17 amino acids. The CDR3: CASSSIRTSGNTDTQYF. CDR3 in DNA: TGTGCCAGCAGCTCCATAAGGACTAGCGGGAACACAGATACGCAGTATTTT.